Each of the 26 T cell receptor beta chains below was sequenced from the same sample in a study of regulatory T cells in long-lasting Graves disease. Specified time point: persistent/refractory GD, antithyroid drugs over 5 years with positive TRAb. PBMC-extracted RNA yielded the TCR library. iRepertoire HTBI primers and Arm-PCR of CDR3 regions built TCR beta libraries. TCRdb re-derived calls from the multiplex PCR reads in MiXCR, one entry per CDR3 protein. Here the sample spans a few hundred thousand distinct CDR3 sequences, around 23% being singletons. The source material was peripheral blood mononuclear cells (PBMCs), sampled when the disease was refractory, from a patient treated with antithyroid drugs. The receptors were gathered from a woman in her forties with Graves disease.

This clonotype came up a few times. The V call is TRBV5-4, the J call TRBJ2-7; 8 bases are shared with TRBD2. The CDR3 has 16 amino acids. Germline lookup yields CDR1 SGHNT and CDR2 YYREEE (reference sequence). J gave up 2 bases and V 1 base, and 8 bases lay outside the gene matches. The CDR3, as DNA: TGTGCCAGCAGCTTGTCCCCTAGCGGGTTCACCTACGAGCAGTACTTC. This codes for CASSLSPSGFTYEQYF.

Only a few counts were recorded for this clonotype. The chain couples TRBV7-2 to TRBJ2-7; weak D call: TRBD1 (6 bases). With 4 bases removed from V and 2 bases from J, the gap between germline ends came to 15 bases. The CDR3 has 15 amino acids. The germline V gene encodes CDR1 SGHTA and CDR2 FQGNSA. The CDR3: CASSWGRGPPYEQYF. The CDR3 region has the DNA TGTGCCAGCAGCTGGGGGCGCGGGCCGCCCTACGAGCAGTACTTC.

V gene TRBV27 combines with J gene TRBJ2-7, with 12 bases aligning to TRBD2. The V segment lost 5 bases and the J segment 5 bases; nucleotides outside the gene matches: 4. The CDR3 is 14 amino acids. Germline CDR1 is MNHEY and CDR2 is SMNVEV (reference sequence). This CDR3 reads CASSPWTSGNEQYF. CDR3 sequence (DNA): TGTGCCAGCAGTCCATGGACTAGCGGGAACGAGCAGTACTTC.

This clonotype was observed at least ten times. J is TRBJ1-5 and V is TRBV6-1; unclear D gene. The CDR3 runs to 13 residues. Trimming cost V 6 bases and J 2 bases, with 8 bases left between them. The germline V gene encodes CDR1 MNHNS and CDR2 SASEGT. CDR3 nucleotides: TGTGCCAGCAGGAGTACGGGCAATCAGCCCCAGCATTTT. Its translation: CASRSTGNQPQHF.

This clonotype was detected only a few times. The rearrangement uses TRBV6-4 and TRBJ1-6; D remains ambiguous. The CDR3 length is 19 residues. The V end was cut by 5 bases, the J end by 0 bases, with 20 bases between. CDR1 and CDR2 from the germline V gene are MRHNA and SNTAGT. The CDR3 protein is CASSYHRLADVSYNSPLHF. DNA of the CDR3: TGTGCCAGCAGTTACCACCGGTTGGCAGACGTCTCCTATAATTCACCCCTCCACTTT.

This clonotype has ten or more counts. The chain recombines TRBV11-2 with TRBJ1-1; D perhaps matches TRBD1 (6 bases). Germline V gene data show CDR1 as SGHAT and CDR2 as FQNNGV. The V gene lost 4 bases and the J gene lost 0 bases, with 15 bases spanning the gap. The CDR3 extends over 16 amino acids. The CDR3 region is CASSSRDKGMNTEAFF. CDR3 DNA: TGTGCCAGCAGCTCCCGGGACAAGGGGATGAACACTGAAGCTTTCTTT.

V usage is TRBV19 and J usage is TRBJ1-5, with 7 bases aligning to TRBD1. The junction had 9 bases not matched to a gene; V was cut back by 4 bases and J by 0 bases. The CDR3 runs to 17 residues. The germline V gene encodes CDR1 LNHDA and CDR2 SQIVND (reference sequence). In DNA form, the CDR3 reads TGTGCCAGTAGTACCCGGGGACAGACTCTTAGCAATCAGCCCCAGCATTTT. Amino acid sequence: CASSTRGQTLSNQPQHF.

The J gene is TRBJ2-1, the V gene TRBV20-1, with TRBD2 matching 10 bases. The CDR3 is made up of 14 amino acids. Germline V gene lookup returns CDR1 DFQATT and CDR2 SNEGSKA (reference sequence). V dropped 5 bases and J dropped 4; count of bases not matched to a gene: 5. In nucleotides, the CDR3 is TGCAGTGCTGGAGGACTAGCGGAGTACAATGAGCAGTTCTTC. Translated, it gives CSAGGLAEYNEQFF.

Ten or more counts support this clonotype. CDR3 sequence: CASSRPGQGARGYTF. The CDR3 bases are TGTGCCAGTAGTCGTCCGGGACAGGGGGCTCGGGGCTACACCTTC. The rearrangement links TRBV19 to TRBJ1-2; 12 bases are shared with TRBD1. Germline values: CDR1 LNHDA, CDR2 SQIVND (reference sequence). The J segment lost 8 bases and the V segment lost 5 bases, leaving 9 bases of the junction unmatched. The CDR3 covers 15 residues.

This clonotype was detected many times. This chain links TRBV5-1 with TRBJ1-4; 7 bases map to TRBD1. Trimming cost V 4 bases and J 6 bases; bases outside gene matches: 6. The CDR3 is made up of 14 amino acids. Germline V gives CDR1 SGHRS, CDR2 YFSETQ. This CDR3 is CASSVTGRDEKLFF. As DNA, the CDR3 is TGCGCCAGCAGCGTGACAGGGAGGGATGAAAAACTGTTTTTT. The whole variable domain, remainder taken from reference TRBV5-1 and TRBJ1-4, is KAGVTQTPRYLIKTRGQQVTLSCSPISGHRSVSWYQQTPGQGLQFLFEYFSETQRNKGNFPGRFSGRQFSNSRSEMNVSTLELGDSALYLCASSVTGRDEKLFFGSGTQLSVL.

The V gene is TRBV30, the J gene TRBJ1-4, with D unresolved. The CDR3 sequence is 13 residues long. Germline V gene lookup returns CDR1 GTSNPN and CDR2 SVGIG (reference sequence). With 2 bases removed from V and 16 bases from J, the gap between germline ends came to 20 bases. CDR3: CAWSKDSTSLWFF. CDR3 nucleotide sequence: TGTGCCTGGAGTAAGGACTCGACTTCCCTTTGGTTTTTT.

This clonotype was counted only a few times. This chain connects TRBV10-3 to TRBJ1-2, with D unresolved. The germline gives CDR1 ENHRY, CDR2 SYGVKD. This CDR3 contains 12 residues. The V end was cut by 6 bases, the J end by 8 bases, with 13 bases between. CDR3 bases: TGTGCCATCAGCTCGGCATTGTACGGCTACACCTTC. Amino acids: CAISSALYGYTF.

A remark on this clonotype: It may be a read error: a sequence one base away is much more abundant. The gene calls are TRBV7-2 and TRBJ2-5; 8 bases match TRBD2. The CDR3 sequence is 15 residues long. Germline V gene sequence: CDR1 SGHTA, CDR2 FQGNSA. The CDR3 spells CASSPTLAVQGTQYF. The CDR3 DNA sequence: TGTGCCAGCAGCCCTACACTAGCGGTCCAAGGGACCCAGTACTTC. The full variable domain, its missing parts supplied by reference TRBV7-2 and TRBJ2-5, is GAGVSQSPSNKVTEKGKDVELRCDPISGHTALYWYRQSLGQGLEFLIYFQGNSAPDKSGLPSDRFSAERTGGSVSTLTIQRTQQEDSAVYLCASSPTLAVQGTQYFGPGTRLLVL.

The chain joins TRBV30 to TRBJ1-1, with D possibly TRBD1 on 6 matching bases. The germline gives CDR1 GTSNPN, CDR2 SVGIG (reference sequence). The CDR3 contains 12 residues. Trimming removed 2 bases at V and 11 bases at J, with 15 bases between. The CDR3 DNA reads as TGTGCCTGGAGTCTCTACAGGGCGAGTGCTTTCTTT. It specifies CAWSLYRASAFF.

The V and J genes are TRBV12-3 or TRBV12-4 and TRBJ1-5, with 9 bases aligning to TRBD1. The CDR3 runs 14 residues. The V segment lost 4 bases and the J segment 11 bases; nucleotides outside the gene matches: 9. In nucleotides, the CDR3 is TGTGCCAGCAGTTATACGGGACAGGGTGAGTCCCAGCATTTT. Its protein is CASSYTGQGESQHF.

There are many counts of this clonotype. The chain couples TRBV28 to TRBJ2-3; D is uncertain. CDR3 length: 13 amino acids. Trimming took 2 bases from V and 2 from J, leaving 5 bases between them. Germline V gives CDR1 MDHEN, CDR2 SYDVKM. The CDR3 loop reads CASSLGNTDTQYF. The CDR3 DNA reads TGTGCCAGCAGTTTAGGGAACACAGATACGCAGTATTTT.

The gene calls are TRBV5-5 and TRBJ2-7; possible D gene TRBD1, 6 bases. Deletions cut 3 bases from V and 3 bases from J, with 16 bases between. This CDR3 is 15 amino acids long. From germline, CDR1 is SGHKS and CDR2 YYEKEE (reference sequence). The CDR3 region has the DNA TGTGCCAGCAGCTCGCCGGGACACCCGATCTACGAGCAGTACTTC. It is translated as CASSSPGHPIYEQYF.

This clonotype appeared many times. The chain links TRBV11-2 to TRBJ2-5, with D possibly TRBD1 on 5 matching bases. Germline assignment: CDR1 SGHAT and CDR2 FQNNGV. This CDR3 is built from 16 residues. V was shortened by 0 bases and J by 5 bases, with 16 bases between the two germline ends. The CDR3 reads CASSLEGSRARETQYF. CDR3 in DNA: TGTGCCAGCAGCTTAGAGGGTTCCAGGGCGCGGGAGACCCAGTACTTC.

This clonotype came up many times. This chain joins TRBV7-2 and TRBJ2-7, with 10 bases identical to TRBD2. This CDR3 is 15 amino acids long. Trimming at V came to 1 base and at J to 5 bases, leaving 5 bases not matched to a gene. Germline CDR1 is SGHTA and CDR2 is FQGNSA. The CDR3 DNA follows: TGTGCCAGCAGCTTAGGCGTGCTAGCGGGAGACGAGCAGTACTTC. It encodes CASSLGVLAGDEQYF.

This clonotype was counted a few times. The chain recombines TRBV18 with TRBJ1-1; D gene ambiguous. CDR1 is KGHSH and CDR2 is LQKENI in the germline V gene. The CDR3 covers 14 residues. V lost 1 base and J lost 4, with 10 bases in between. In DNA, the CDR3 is TGTGCCAGCTCACCACGGACTGCGGGCACTGAAGCTTTCTTT. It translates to CASSPRTAGTEAFF.

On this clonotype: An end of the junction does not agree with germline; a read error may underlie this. As DNA, the CDR3 is TGTGCCACAAGTGGAGTGGGACCCAACCAGCCCCAGCATTTT. Its protein is CATSGVGPNQPQHF. The rearrangement uses TRBV24-1 and TRBJ1-5; D possibly corresponds to TRBD1 (5 bases). The germline V gene encodes CDR1 KGHDR and CDR2 SFDVKD. This CDR3 comprises 14 residues.

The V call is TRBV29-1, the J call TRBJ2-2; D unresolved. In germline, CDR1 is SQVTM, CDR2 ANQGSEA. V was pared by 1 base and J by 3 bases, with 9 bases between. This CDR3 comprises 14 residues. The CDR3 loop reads CSVEVNSYTGELFF. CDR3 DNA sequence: TGCAGCGTTGAAGTCAACAGTTACACCGGGGAGCTGTTTTTT.

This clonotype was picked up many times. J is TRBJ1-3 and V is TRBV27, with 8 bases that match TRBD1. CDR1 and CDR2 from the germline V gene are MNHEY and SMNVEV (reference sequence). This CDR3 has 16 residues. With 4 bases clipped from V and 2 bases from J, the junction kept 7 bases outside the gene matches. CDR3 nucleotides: TGTGCCAGCAGTTCCCAAGGGACAGGCCCTGGAAACACCATATATTTT. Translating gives CASSSQGTGPGNTIYF.

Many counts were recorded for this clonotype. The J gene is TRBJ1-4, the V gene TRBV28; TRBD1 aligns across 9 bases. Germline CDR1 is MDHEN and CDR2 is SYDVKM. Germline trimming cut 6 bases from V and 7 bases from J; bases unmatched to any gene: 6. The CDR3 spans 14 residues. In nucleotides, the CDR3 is TGTGCCAGCAGGCCGGGACAGGGTGTTGAAAAACTGTTTTTT. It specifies CASRPGQGVEKLFF.

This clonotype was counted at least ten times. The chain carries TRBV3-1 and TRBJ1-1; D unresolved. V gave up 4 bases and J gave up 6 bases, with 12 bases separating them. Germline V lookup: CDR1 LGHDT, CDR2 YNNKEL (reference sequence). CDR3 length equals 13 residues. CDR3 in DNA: TGTGCCAGCAGCCCCCTCCCCAGCGCTGAAGCTTTCTTT. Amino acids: CASSPLPSAEAFF.

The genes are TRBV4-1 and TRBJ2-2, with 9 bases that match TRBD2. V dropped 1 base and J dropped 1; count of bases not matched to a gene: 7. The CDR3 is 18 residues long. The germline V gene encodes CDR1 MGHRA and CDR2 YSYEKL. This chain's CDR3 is CASSQGLAAIVNTGELFF. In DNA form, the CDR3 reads TGCGCCAGCAGCCAAGGACTAGCGGCGATAGTGAACACCGGGGAGCTGTTTTTT.